Below are 21 T cell receptor beta chains sequenced from a single sample in a study of blood T cell repertoires in COVID-19. Some clones are missing from TCRdb's copy, which holds only in-frame ones; the method was immunoSEQ multiplex PCR. Seen here are approximately 190,000 clones, roughly four fifths observed once, and the top ten hold 7% to 9%. The sample taken for sequencing was PBMCs or T cells enriched from blood (not recorded which). These TCRs come from a man in his forties who had recovered from COVID-19.

The chain joins TRBV5-8 to TRBJ1-2; D might be TRBD1 (6 bases). This CDR3 comprises 13 residues. V lost 1 base, J lost 5 bases, and 9 bases lay in between. CDR1 SGHTS and CDR2 YDEGEE come from the germline V gene. CDR3 sequence: CASSLQGSYGYTF. The CDR3 DNA reads TGTGCCAGCAGCTTGCAGGGGTCTTATGGCTACACCTTC.

The chain links TRBV19 to TRBJ2-5; 10 nucleotides line up with TRBD2. With V trimmed by 4 bases and J by 4 bases, 6 bases remained unmatched. There are 15 residues in the CDR3. Germline V CDR1 and CDR2: LNHDA, SQIVND (reference sequence). The CDR3 DNA reads TGTGCCAGTAGTACCCAGCGGGGGGGCGGAGAGACCCAGTACTTC. Translated: CASSTQRGGGETQYF.

V usage is TRBV24-1 and J usage is TRBJ1-3, with a weak D call TRBD1 (6 bases). Germline lookup yields CDR1 KGHDR and CDR2 SFDVKD. The CDR3 is 13 amino acids. V lost 4 bases to trimming and J lost 9 bases, with 12 bases between them. The CDR3: CATSETDSGTIYF. The CDR3 DNA reads as TGTGCCACCAGTGAAACGGACAGTGGCACCATATATTTT.

This sequence joins TRBV4-2 and TRBJ1-4; no clear D gene. Per germline, CDR1 LGHNA and CDR2 YNFKEQ. The CDR3 is made up of 15 amino acids. Trimming left V 4 bases short and J 8 bases short, with 17 bases between. In nucleotides, the CDR3 is TGTGCCAGCAGCCCCGGGATAGGCCCTCGAGAAAAACTGTTTTTT. Translation: CASSPGIGPREKLFF.

V and J are TRBV18 and TRBJ1-1; TRBD1 is a possible D gene (5 bases). The germline V gene has CDR1 KGHSH and CDR2 LQKENI. The CDR3 has 15 amino acids. V was clipped by 3 bases and J by 5 bases, with 16 bases between them. CDR3 amino acids: CASSPPVSRGTEAFF. The CDR3 nucleotides are TGTGCCAGCTCACCTCCAGTCTCGCGGGGGACTGAAGCTTTCTTT.

This clone was picked up a small number of times. The V gene is TRBV5-1, the J gene TRBJ1-2; D is unresolved. The CDR3 covers 16 residues. Germline V CDR1 and CDR2: SGHRS, YFSETQ. Deletions cut 2 bases from V and 4 bases from J, with 18 bases between. Here the CDR3 reads CASSLAGFGETYGYTF. For the CDR3, the DNA is TGCGCCAGCAGCTTAGCCGGGTTCGGAGAGACCTATGGCTACACCTTC.

V and J are TRBV5-6 and TRBJ1-1; TRBD1 agrees at 8 bases. This CDR3 spans 14 amino acids. In germline, CDR1 is SGHDT, CDR2 YYEEEE. The junction had 5 bases not matched to a gene; V was cut back by 3 bases and J by 4 bases. The CDR3 is CASSSRDRGTEAFF. CDR3 bases: TGTGCCAGCAGCTCCCGTGACAGGGGCACTGAAGCTTTCTTT.

The chain uses TRBV4-1 and TRBJ1-2, with TRBD1 as a possible D gene (6 bases). Per the germline V gene, CDR1 is MGHRA and CDR2 is YSYEKL. V lost 6 bases and J lost 1, with 21 bases in between. The CDR3 is made up of 17 amino acids. The CDR3 is CASSDTRGHQFNYGYTF. CDR3 nucleotides: TGCGCCAGCAGTGACACCCGGGGACACCAATTTAACTATGGCTACACCTTC.

The V call is TRBV28, the J call TRBJ1-3; D not resolved. The CDR3 spans 14 residues. Trimming stripped 3 bases from V and 0 bases from J, with 6 bases between. Per germline, CDR1 MDHEN and CDR2 SYDVKM. The CDR3: CASSLGNSGNTIYF. The DNA of the CDR3 is TGTGCCAGCAGTTTGGGCAACTCTGGAAACACCATATATTTT.

The chain couples TRBV6-6 to TRBJ1-2; the D is unclear. Germline V lookup: CDR1 MNHNY, CDR2 SVGAGI (reference sequence). With 5 bases removed from V and 6 bases from J, the gap between germline ends came to 10 bases. The CDR3 runs to 12 residues. The CDR3 reads CASSPAGNGYTF. In DNA form, the CDR3 reads TGTGCCAGCAGTCCTGCCGGGAATGGCTACACCTTC.

The chain recombines TRBV28 with TRBJ1-1; D is ambiguous. This CDR3 has 12 residues. Germline loops: CDR1 MDHEN, CDR2 SYDVKM. Between the trimmed V and J ends, which lost 4 bases and 6 bases, there was a span of 9 bases. The CDR3 DNA sequence: TGTGCCAGCAGTTCCGCGTCCGCTGAAGCTTTCTTT. Translated: CASSSASAEAFF.

The rearrangement joins TRBV19 to TRBJ2-5; a possible D gene is TRBD1 (6 bases). The CDR3 runs 15 residues. Germline CDR1 is LNHDA and CDR2 is SQIVND (reference sequence). V lost 8 bases and J 0 bases, leaving 16 bases between the germline ends. The CDR3 is CASAATGMYQETQYF. The CDR3 bases are TGTGCCAGTGCTGCAACAGGGATGTACCAAGAGACCCAGTACTTC.

The CDR3 is CASSLDTLATNEKLFF. The CDR3 region has the DNA TGTGCCAGCAGCTTGGACACTCTTGCAACTAATGAAAAACTGTTTTTT. V and J are TRBV7-9 and TRBJ1-4; weak D call: TRBD1 (5 bases). Trimming left V 3 bases short and J 0 bases short, with 11 bases between. The germline CDR1 and CDR2 sequences are SEHNR and FQNEAQ (reference sequence). The CDR3 totals 16 residues.

The rearrangement links TRBV28 to TRBJ1-1; no reliable D call. Germline CDR1 and CDR2: MDHEN and SYDVKM. Trimming left V 5 bases short and J 0 bases short, with 13 bases between. CDR3 length equals 15 residues. CDR3 DNA: TGTGCCAGCAGTCCCCCCAGTCCCTTGAACACTGAAGCTTTCTTT. It codes for CASSPPSPLNTEAFF.

This clone was detected a few times. Other DNA sequences in the sample encode the same CDR3. The chain recombines TRBV3-1 (or the pseudogene TRBV3-2) with TRBJ1-6; maybe TRBD1 (5 bases). Germline CDR1 LGHDT, CDR2 YNNKEL (reference sequence). The CDR3 extends over 13 amino acids. The V end was cut by 5 bases, the J end by 10 bases, with 12 bases between. CDR3 DNA: TGTGCCAGCAGCGACAGCCCGAACTCACCCCTCCACTTT. This translates into CASSDSPNSPLHF.

The rearrangement uses TRBV6-5 and TRBJ1-6, with a possible D match to TRBD1 (5 bases). Germline loops: CDR1 MNHEY, CDR2 SVGAGI. The germline V and J ends were trimmed by 7 bases and 4 bases, with 14 bases remaining between them. There are 15 residues in the CDR3. The CDR3 here is CASNRQTAYNSPLHF. CDR3 DNA: TGTGCCAGCAACAGACAGACCGCTTATAATTCACCCCTCCACTTT.

In this sample, this clone turned up once. The CDR3 sequence is CAITEGTGGASGYTF. As DNA, the CDR3 is TGTGCCATCACCGAGGGGACAGGGGGCGCATCTGGCTACACCTTC. The chain couples TRBV10-3 to TRBJ1-2; 12 bases fit TRBD1. Looked up from germline, CDR1 is ENHRY and CDR2 is SYGVKD. This CDR3 has 15 amino acids. V lost 7 bases to trimming and J lost 7 bases; unmatched junction nucleotides: 10.

The CDR3 nucleotides read TGTGCCAGCAGGACTATAGACAGGGAAATGAACACTGAAGCTTTCTTT. This sequence encodes CASRTIDREMNTEAFF. The chain combines TRBV28 with TRBJ1-1; the match to TRBD1 covers 7 bases. The germline V gene has CDR1 MDHEN and CDR2 SYDVKM. With 6 bases clipped from V and 0 bases from J, the junction kept 10 bases outside the gene matches. The CDR3 totals 16 residues.

The chain has TRBV6-5 and TRBJ2-2; the match to TRBD1 covers 7 bases. V lost 6 bases and J lost 0; bases outside the gene matches: 4. The CDR3 runs 15 residues. Looked up from germline, CDR1 is MNHEY and CDR2 is SVGAGI. In DNA, the CDR3 is TGTGCCAGCAGGGGACAGTACGCGAACACCGGGGAGCTGTTTTTT. It yields the protein CASRGQYANTGELFF.

V is TRBV9 and J is TRBJ1-2, with TRBD1 matching 7 bases. This CDR3 has 15 residues. Trimming cost V 4 bases and J 7 bases; bases outside gene matches: 13. Germline V gene lookup returns CDR1 SGDLS and CDR2 YYNGEE. Written as DNA, the CDR3 is TGTGCCAGCAGCCCGCGACAGGGCGTTCGGTTTGGCTACACCTTC. Translation: CASSPRQGVRFGYTF.

The rearrangement links TRBV11-2 to TRBJ2-7; D is uncertain. The CDR3 consists of 15 residues. With 5 bases removed from V and 2 bases from J, the gap between germline ends came to 16 bases. The V gene's germline CDR1 is SGHAT and CDR2 FQNNGV. This CDR3 is CASSKEPARPYEQYF. As DNA, the CDR3 is TGTGCCAGCAGCAAAGAACCAGCGCGGCCCTACGAGCAGTACTTC.